This entry is about one T cell receptor beta chain. Its antigen is currently unknown. Method: immunoSEQ multiplex PCR; TCRdb's copy keeps in-frame clones and lacks some. The sample contains about 240,000 clones, approximately 83% of which appear only once. Germline trimming cut 2 bases from V and 12 bases from J; bases unmatched to any gene: 5. Germline CDR1 reads GTSNPN; CDR2 reads SVGIG (reference sequence). The CDR3 consists of 12 residues. These data belong to a study of cytomegalovirus exposure and HLA in healthy donors. The study, taken as a whole, reports: It was about 150 TCR beta chains that were listed as cytomegalovirus-associated.

V gene TRBV30 combines with J gene TRBJ2-1, with TRBD1 matching over 9 bases. Sequenced input: PBMCs. The source of this sequence is a woman under 40 in good health and CMV-seropositive. CDR3 sequence (DNA): TGTGCCTGGAGTTGGACAGGGGAGGGGCAGTTCTTC. It encodes CAWSWTGEGQFF.